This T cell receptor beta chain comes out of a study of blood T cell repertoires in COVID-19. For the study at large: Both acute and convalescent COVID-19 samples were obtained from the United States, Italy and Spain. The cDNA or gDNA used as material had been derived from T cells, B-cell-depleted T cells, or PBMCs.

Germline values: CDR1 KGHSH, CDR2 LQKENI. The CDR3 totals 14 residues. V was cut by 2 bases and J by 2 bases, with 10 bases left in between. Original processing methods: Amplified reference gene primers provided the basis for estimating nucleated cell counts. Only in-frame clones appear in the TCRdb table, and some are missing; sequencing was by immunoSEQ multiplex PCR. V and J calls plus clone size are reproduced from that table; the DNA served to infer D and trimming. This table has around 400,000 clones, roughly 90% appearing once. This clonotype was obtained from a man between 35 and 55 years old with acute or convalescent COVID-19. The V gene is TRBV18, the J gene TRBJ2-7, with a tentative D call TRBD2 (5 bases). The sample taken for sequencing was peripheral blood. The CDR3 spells CASSPGPRAYEQYF. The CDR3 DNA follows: TGTGCCAGCTCACCAGGCCCGAGGGCCTACGAGCAGTACTTC.